These 20 T cell receptor beta chains originate from one sample sequenced in a study of OX40 agonist ivuxolimab in advanced cancers. Method: immunoSEQ multiplex PCR; TCRdb's copy keeps in-frame clones and lacks some. The table shows around 70,000 clones, with 82% occurring only once. Source: CD4+ or CD8+ T cells sorted from blood, taken in a trial of the OX40 agonist ivuxolimab. All receptors derive from an adult with an advanced solid tumor such as melanoma, head and neck, liver or kidney cancer.

J is TRBJ1-2 and V is TRBV28; 7 bases are shared with TRBD1. V lost 7 bases and J lost 4; bases outside the gene matches: 9. The CDR3 is 14 amino acids. Per germline, CDR1 MDHEN and CDR2 SYDVKM. As DNA, the CDR3 is TGTGCCAGCAATCCGACGGGACAGAGCTATGGCTACACCTTC. This codes for CASNPTGQSYGYTF.

The chain has TRBV4-3 and TRBJ2-7, with D tentatively TRBD1 or TRBD2 (5 bases each). V was shortened by 0 bases and J by 7 bases, with 16 bases between the two germline ends. This CDR3 contains 15 residues. The germline CDR1 and CDR2 sequences are LGHNA and YSLEER. Here the CDR3 DNA reads TGCGCCAGCAGCCAAGATCGGGCAGGGTCGGGAGAGCAGTACTTC. It translates to CASSQDRAGSGEQYF.

The rearrangement uses TRBV6-6 and TRBJ2-3; D possibly corresponds to TRBD1 (6 bases). Looked up from germline, CDR1 is MNHNY and CDR2 is SVGAGI (reference sequence). The CDR3 consists of 14 residues. V lost 8 bases to trimming and J lost 3 bases, with 15 bases between them. The CDR3 loop is CASARSGQTDTQYF. Here the CDR3 DNA reads TGTGCCAGCGCTCGGTCCGGACAGACAGATACGCAGTATTTT.

The chain uses TRBV28 and TRBJ1-2; TRBD1 matches 9 bases. Looked up from germline, CDR1 is MDHEN and CDR2 is SYDVKM. The CDR3 covers 17 residues. The V segment lost 4 bases and the J segment 4 bases; nucleotides outside the gene matches: 13. DNA for the CDR3: TGTGCCAGCAGTTCCCCCTCCGGGACAGGGTATGGCTATGGCTACACCTTC. Residues: CASSSPSGTGYGYGYTF.

The chain combines TRBV6-5 with TRBJ1-1; D is possibly TRBD1 (6 bases). Germline V gene data show CDR1 as MNHEY and CDR2 as SVGAGI. Trimming removed 0 bases from V and 5 bases from J, with 13 bases in between. This CDR3 comprises 15 residues. CDR3 bases: TGTGCCAGCAGTTACTCTGGGGGGGCGCGGACTGAAGCTTTCTTT. This encodes CASSYSGGARTEAFF.

The gene calls are TRBV19 and TRBJ1-1, with a tentative D call TRBD1 (5 bases). CDR1 is LNHDA and CDR2 is SQIVND in the germline V gene (reference sequence). V was cut by 1 base and J by 0 bases, with 9 bases left in between. CDR3 size: 15 residues. CDR3 protein: CASSIAEGLNTEAFF. In DNA, the CDR3 is TGTGCCAGTAGTATAGCGGAGGGGTTGAACACTGAAGCTTTCTTT.

The chain combines TRBV15 with TRBJ1-2; D possibly corresponds to TRBD1 (5 bases). The ends were cut back, 4 bases at V and 9 bases at J, with 21 bases in the middle. Germline lookup yields CDR1 LNHNV and CDR2 YYDKDF (reference sequence). This CDR3 is built from 15 residues. Written as DNA, the CDR3 is TGTGCCACCAGCAATAAGATTGGGGCCCTACGTAGCTACACCTTC. This translates into CATSNKIGALRSYTF.

The chain employs TRBV11-1 and TRBJ2-1; 12 nucleotides align to TRBD1. CDR3 length: 16 residues. V shed 3 bases, J shed 3 bases, and the junction held 3 bases outside the gene matches. Per germline, CDR1 SGHAT and CDR2 FQDESV (reference sequence). CDR3 DNA: TGTGCCAGCAGCTTGGGGGACAGGGGGCTCTACAATGAGCAGTTCTTC. The encoded protein is CASSLGDRGLYNEQFF. Looking up the rest from reference TRBV11-1 and TRBJ2-1 gives the full variable domain: EAEVAQSPRYKITEKSQAVAFWCDPISGHATLYWYRQILGQGPELLVQFQDESVVDDSQLPKDRFSAERLKGVDSTLKIQPAELGDSAMYLCASSLGDRGLYNEQFFGPGTRLTVL.

This rearrangement joins TRBV6-4 to TRBJ2-2; TRBD1 matches at 7 bases. The CDR3 spans 15 residues. J lost 4 bases, V lost 6 bases, and 8 bases had no gene match. Germline V gene data show CDR1 as MRHNA and CDR2 as SNTAGT. CDR3 region: CASSRQGGLTGELFF. CDR3 nucleotides: TGTGCCAGCAGCAGACAAGGGGGCCTCACCGGGGAGCTGTTTTTT.

The J gene is TRBJ1-4, the V gene TRBV30, with D hard to call. V lost 5 bases and J 5 bases, leaving 18 bases between the germline ends. Germline CDR1 is GTSNPN and CDR2 is SVGIG (reference sequence). The CDR3 consists of 15 residues. The CDR3: CAWGSHRGSNEKLFF. The DNA for the CDR3 is TGTGCCTGGGGCTCACACCGAGGATCCAATGAAAAACTGTTTTTT.

V gene TRBV4-3 combines with J gene TRBJ2-2; 8 bases are a match to TRBD2. CDR1 is LGHNA and CDR2 is YSLEER in the germline V gene. There are 17 residues in the CDR3. With V trimmed by 3 bases and J by 0 bases, 6 bases remained unmatched. CDR3 sequence reads: CASSQGSGTANTGELFF. The DNA of the CDR3 is TGCGCCAGCAGCCAGGGTAGCGGGACCGCGAACACCGGGGAGCTGTTTTTT.

The CDR3 loop is CASSRSTGADQPQHF. The CDR3 DNA follows: TGTGCCAGTAGTAGATCGACAGGAGCGGACCAGCCCCAGCATTTT. The rearrangement joins TRBV19 to TRBJ1-5; maybe TRBD1 (6 bases). The CDR3 extends over 15 amino acids. The ends were cut back, 4 bases at V and 7 bases at J, with 17 bases in the middle. Germline V gene sequence: CDR1 LNHDA, CDR2 SQIVND (reference sequence).

The chain recombines TRBV30 with TRBJ2-7, with TRBD2 matching over 8 bases. The CDR3 is 16 amino acids. Trimming cost V 2 bases and J 4 bases; bases outside gene matches: 13. CDR1 is GTSNPN and CDR2 is SVGIG in the germline V gene (reference sequence). CDR3 region: CAWSPRGRGGGYEQYF. The CDR3 DNA reads TGTGCCTGGAGTCCACGGGGGCGGGGCGGGGGGTACGAGCAGTACTTC.

In nucleotides, the CDR3 is TGTGCCAGCAGTCCCTATCCCAACGATAATTCACCCCTCCACTTT. Its protein is CASSPYPNDNSPLHF. The chain links TRBV7-8 to TRBJ1-6; unclear D gene. The CDR3 is made up of 15 amino acids. Looked up from germline, CDR1 is SGHVS and CDR2 is FQNEAQ. V was trimmed by 6 bases and J by 5 bases, leaving 14 bases between them.

In DNA, the CDR3 is TGTGCCAGCAGTTCCCGATTCGTGGCGGGGGCTGAAGAGACCCAGTACTTC. Translating gives CASSSRFVAGAEETQYF. This chain joins TRBV28 and TRBJ2-5; D is possibly TRBD2 (7 bases). This CDR3 is 17 amino acids long. Germline CDR1 reads MDHEN; CDR2 reads SYDVKM. The germline V and J ends were trimmed by 4 bases and 3 bases, with 21 bases remaining between them.

J is TRBJ2-3 and V is TRBV9; a possible D gene is TRBD2 (6 bases). This CDR3 is 15 amino acids long. Germline V lookup: CDR1 SGDLS, CDR2 YYNGEE. Trimming cost V 3 bases and J 4 bases, with 15 bases left between them. CDR3 amino acids: CASSDLRREADTQYF. As DNA, the CDR3 is TGTGCCAGCAGCGATCTACGCAGGGAGGCAGATACGCAGTATTTT.

V is TRBV28 and J is TRBJ1-1; D possibly corresponds to TRBD1 (6 bases). Trimming took off 2 bases at V and 4 bases at J, with 17 bases between the two ends. Germline CDR1 is MDHEN and CDR2 is SYDVKM. The CDR3 has 16 residues. The DNA of the CDR3 is TGTGCCAGCAGTTTAAGGCAGGGGAAGGGGAGCACTGAAGCTTTCTTT. The encoded protein is CASSLRQGKGSTEAFF.

The V call is TRBV7-9, the J call TRBJ2-1; perhaps TRBD2 as D (5 bases). CDR1 and CDR2 (germline): SEHNR, FQNEAQ (reference sequence). Trimming took 5 bases from V and 6 from J, leaving 14 bases between them. CDR3 size: 14 residues. The CDR3 nucleotides are TGTGCCAGCAGCCCCTGGACGCGGGTCAATGAGCAGTTCTTC. This translates into CASSPWTRVNEQFF.

The chain has TRBV28 and TRBJ2-3; TRBD2 agrees at 10 bases. V dropped 3 bases and J dropped 1; count of bases not matched to a gene: 10. CDR1 and CDR2 (germline): MDHEN, SYDVKM. There are 18 residues in the CDR3. The chain's CDR3 is CASSFDSGRPLGTDTQYF. The CDR3 nucleotides are TGTGCCAGCAGTTTTGATAGCGGGAGGCCCCTAGGCACAGATACGCAGTATTTT.

Only one count was recorded for this clone. The V gene is TRBV19, the J gene TRBJ2-5; the D is unclear. Germline values: CDR1 LNHDA, CDR2 SQIVND (reference sequence). This CDR3 is 13 amino acids long. The V gene lost 3 bases and the J gene lost 2 bases, with 7 bases spanning the gap. CDR3 in DNA: TGTGCCAGTAGTATTTTTGGGCAAGAGACCCAGTACTTC. Its translation: CASSIFGQETQYF.